The text below deals with one TCR beta chain. Its recognized antigen is unknown. It has no much larger one-base neighbor in the sample; base qualities were not kept. TCRbeta CDR3 regions were amplified from genomic DNA by means of the immunoSEQ Assay, a bias-controlled multiplex PCR. From the authors' description of their analysis: The number of nucleated cells in each sample was estimated from the amplification of reference gene primers within the assay. To quantify the absolute abundance of each unique TCRbeta CDR3 rearrangement, sequence reads were collapsed and filtered. For each sample, productive Simpson clonality was calculated as the square root of Simpson's diversity index over productive rearrangements. Not all clones reach the TCRdb copy of this immuneACCESS table, which keeps in-frame sequences only. Checked studies attribute under half of the gap to unresolved V genes and leave the rest unexplained. Clone size and V and J calls were adopted from that table, with D and trimming inferred from the DNA. The sample table contains about 150,000 clones; only one count was recorded for around four fifths of them. The biggest ten clones account for approximately 11% of the sample.

Samples from volunteer blood donors who had recovered from COVID-19 were contributed by a second Seattle source. Collaborating institutions collected whole blood in K2EDTA tubes following their own protocols. For TCRbeta analysis, collaborators shipped samples in one of three forms: frozen whole blood, isolated PBMCs, or DNA extracted from either of those sample types. The data were obtained in a study of blood T cell repertoires in COVID-19 (dated by TCRdb to 2018 to 2021). Some background on the complete study: Samples covering the acute and convalescent phases of COVID-19 were provided by collaborators in the United States, Italy and Spain. The material from the prospective study consisted of cDNA or gDNA derived from T cells, B-cell-depleted T cells, or PBMCs. Subjects who had been exposed to COVID-19, were actively infected with it, or had recovered from it provided the deeply sampled blood TCRbeta repertoires that made up the dataset. The repertoires were released in a freely available public database intended as a resource for research on the immune response to SARS-CoV-2. Samples were obtained from the ongoing ImmuneRACE study (first 160 participants) and from some 1,300 subjects provided by 6 global collaborators. Sample metadata almost always included a de-identified subject ID, COVID-19 status, age in years and sex. Where available, HLA class I and class II types were obtained from metadata supplied by the sample provider rather than from assay-based typing.

Results the study describes overall, beyond this receptor: The amount of clinical and demographic metadata varied by source and participant and was provided uncurated.

The source material was peripheral blood. This clonotype originated in a man between 60 and 75 years old who had recovered from COVID-19.

CDR3 protein: CASSLDTGMNTEAFF. The nucleotide sequence is TGCGCCAGCAGCTTGGATACAGGGATGAACACTGAAGCTTTCTTT. This chain is built from TRBV5-1 and TRBJ1-1, with a weak D call of TRBD1 (6 bases match). There are 15 amino acids in the CDR3, from cysteine to phenylalanine inclusive. Only the CDR3 part of the read is kept: 45 bases, read in frame from the first base. V lost 0 bases and J lost 0 bases; the stretch between them is 9 bases long. CDR1 and CDR2 were assigned from the germline V gene as SGHRS and YFSETQ.